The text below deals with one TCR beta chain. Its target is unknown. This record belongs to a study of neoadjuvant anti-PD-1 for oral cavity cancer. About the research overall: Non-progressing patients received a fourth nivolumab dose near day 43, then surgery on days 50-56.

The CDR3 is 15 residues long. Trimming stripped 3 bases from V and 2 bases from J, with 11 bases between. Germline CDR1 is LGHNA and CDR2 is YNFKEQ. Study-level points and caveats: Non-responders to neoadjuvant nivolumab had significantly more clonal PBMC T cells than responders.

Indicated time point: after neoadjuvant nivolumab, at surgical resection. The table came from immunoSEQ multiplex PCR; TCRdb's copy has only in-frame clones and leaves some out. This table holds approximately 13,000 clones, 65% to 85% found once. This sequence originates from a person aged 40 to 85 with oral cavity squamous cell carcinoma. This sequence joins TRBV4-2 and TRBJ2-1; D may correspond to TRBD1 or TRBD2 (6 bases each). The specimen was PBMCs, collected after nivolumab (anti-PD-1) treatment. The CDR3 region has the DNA TGTGCCAGCAGCCAGGGGGGCAGTGCCTACAATGAGCAGTTCTTC. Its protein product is CASSQGGSAYNEQFF.